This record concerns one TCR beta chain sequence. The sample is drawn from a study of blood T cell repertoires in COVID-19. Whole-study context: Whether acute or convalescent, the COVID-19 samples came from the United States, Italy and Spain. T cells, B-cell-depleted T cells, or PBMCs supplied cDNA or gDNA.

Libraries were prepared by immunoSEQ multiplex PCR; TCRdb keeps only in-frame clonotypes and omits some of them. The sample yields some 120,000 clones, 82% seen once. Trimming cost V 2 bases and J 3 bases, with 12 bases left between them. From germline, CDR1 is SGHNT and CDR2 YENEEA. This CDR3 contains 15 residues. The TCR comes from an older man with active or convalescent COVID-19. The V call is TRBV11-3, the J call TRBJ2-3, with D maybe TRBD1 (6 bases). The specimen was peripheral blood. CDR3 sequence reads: CASSLSTGLTDTQYF. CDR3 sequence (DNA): TGTGCCAGCAGCTTAAGTACAGGGTTAACAGATACGCAGTATTTT.